The source of this T cell receptor (beta chain) is a study of blood T cell repertoires in COVID-19 (dated by TCRdb to about 2020). At the level of the whole study: Collaborator samples came from the United States, Italy and Spain and covered acute and convalescent phases of COVID-19. Samples were obtained from the ongoing ImmuneRACE study (first 160 participants) and from 1,254 subjects provided by 6 global collaborators. Subjects who had been exposed to COVID-19, were actively infected with it, or had recovered from it provided the deeply sampled blood TCRbeta repertoires that made up the dataset. The repertoires were released in a freely available public database meant as a resource for research on the immune response to SARS-CoV-2. Where available, HLA class I and class II types were obtained from metadata supplied by the sample provider rather than from assay-based typing. A de-identified subject ID, COVID-19 status, age in years and sex were almost always included in the sample metadata. The prospective study material was composed of cDNA or gDNA derived from T cells, B-cell-depleted T cells, or PBMCs.

TCRbeta CDR3 regions were amplified from genomic DNA by means of the immunoSEQ Assay, a bias-controlled multiplex PCR. From the authors' description of their analysis: The number of nucleated cells in each sample was estimated by amplification of reference gene primers within the assay. To quantify the absolute abundance of each unique TCRbeta CDR3 rearrangement, sequence reads were collapsed and filtered. Productive Simpson clonality was computed per sample as the square root of Simpson's diversity index over productive rearrangements. This is the immuneACCESS table as TCRdb keeps it, with only in-frame sequences that have V and J called. A part of the clones is gone; compared with another copy, unresolved V genes explain less than half, and the rest is unexplained. V, J and clone size are those of that table, while D and trimming were read from the DNA. The sample contains roughly 62,000 clones, more than 90% of them found a single time. The ten most abundant clones make up 5% to 6% of the sample.

From its cysteine to its phenylalanine, the CDR3 spans 13 amino acids. Of the read, only the CDR3 DNA is kept; its 39 bases are in frame from base 1. As encoded in the germline V gene (reference sequence), CDR1 is LGHDT while CDR2 is YNNKEL. V loses 4 bases, J loses 5 bases, and the germline ends lie 9 bases apart. About this clone: What antigen it recognizes has not been identified. Qualities for individual bases were not recorded, and no much larger clone is one base off.

What the authors observed across the whole study: Clinical and demographic metadata were provided uncurated, with the amount varying by source and participant.

Collaborating institutions collected whole blood in K2EDTA tubes following their own protocols. For TCRbeta analysis, collaborators shipped samples in one of three forms: frozen whole blood, isolated PBMCs, or DNA extracted from either of those sample types. The sequence joins TRBV3-1 (or the pseudogene TRBV3-2) to TRBJ2-1; the D gene assignment is ambiguous. The specimen was peripheral blood. The origin of this receptor is a human donor in a cohort sampled during active COVID-19. For the CDR3, the sequence is CASSPPTDNEQFF. The base sequence is TGTGCCAGCAGCCCACCTACTGACAATGAGCAGTTCTTC.